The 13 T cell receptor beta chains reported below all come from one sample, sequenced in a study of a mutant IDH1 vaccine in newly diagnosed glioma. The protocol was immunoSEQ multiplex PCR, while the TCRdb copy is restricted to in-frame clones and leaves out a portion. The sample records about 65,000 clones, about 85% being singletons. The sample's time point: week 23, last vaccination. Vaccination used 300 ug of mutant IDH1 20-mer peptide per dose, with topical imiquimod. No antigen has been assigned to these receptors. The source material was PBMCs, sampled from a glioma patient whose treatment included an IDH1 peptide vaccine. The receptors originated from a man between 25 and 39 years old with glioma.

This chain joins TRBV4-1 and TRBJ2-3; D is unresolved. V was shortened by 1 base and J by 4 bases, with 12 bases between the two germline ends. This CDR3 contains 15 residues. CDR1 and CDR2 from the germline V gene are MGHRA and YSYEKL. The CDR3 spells CASSQGPVGPDTQYF. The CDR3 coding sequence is TGCGCCAGCAGCCAAGGCCCGGTAGGGCCAGATACGCAGTATTTT.

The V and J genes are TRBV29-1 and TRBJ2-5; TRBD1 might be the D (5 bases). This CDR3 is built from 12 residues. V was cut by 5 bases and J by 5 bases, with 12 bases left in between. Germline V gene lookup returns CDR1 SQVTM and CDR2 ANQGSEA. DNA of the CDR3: TGCAGCGTTAGCCAGGGCGTGGAGACCCAGTACTTC. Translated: CSVSQGVETQYF.

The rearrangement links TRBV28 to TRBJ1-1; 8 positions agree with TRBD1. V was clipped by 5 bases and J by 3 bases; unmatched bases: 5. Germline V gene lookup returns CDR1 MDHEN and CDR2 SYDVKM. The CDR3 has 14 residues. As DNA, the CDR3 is TGTGCCAGCAGTCGGACAGGGAAGGACACTGAAGCTTTCTTT. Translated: CASSRTGKDTEAFF. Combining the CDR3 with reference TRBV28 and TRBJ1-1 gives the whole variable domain DVKVTQSSRYLVKRTGEKVFLECVQDMDHENMFWYRQDPGLGLRLIYFSYDVKMKEKGDIPEGYSVSREKKERFSLILESASTNQTSMYLCASSRTGKDTEAFFGQGTRLTVV.

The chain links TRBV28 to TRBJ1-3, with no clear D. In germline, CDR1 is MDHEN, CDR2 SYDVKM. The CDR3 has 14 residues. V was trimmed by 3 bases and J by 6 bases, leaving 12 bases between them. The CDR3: CASSFGRPANTIYF. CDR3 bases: TGTGCCAGCAGTTTCGGCCGACCGGCAAACACCATATATTTT. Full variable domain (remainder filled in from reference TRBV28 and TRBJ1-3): DVKVTQSSRYLVKRTGEKVFLECVQDMDHENMFWYRQDPGLGLRLIYFSYDVKMKEKGDIPEGYSVSREKKERFSLILESASTNQTSMYLCASSFGRPANTIYFGEGSWLTVV.

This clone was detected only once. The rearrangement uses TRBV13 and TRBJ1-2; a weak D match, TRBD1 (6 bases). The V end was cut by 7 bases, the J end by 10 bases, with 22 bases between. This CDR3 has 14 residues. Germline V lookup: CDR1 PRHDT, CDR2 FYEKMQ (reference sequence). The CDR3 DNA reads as TGTGCCAGCACCATTTCAGGGAAGGGGGTTGACTACACCTTC. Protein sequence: CASTISGKGVDYTF. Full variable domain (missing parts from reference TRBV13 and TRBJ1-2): AAGVIQSPRHLIKEKRETATLKCYPIPRHDTVYWYQQGPGQDPQFLISFYEKMQSDKGSIPDRFSAQQFSDYHSELNMSSLELGDSALYFCASTISGKGVDYTFGSGTRLTVV.

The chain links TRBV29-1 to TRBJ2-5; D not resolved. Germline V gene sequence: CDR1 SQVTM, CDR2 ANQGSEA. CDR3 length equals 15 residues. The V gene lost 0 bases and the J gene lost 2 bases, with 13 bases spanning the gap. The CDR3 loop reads CSVEDQHGLQETQYF. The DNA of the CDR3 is TGCAGCGTTGAAGATCAACACGGGTTGCAAGAGACCCAGTACTTC.

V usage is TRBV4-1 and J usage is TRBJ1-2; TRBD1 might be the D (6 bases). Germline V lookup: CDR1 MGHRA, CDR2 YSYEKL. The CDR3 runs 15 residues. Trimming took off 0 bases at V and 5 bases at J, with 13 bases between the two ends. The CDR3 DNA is TGCGCCAGCAGCCAAGAGGGGGGCATTTGGTATGGCTACACCTTC. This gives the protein CASSQEGGIWYGYTF.

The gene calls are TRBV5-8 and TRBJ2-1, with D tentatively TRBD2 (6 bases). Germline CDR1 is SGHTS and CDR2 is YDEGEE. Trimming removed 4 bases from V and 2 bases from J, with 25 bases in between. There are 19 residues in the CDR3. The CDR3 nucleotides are TGTGCCAGCAGCCTCTCTTTGGGGGGACTTCAAGCACCCTACAATGAGCAGTTCTTC. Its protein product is CASSLSLGGLQAPYNEQFF.

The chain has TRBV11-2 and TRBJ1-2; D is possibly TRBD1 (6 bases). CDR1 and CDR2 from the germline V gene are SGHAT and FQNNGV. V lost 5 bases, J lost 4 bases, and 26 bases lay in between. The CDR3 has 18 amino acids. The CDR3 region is CASSPRYPRGGGFYGYTF. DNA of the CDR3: TGTGCCAGCAGCCCCAGATACCCCCGGGGAGGGGGTTTCTATGGCTACACCTTC.

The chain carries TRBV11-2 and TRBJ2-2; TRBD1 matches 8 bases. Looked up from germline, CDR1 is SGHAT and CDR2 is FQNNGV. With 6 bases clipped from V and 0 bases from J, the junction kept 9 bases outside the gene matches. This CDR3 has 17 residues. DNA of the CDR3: TGTGCCAGCAGGAACAGGGGGTACCTCGCGAACACCGGGGAGCTGTTTTTT. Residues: CASRNRGYLANTGELFF.

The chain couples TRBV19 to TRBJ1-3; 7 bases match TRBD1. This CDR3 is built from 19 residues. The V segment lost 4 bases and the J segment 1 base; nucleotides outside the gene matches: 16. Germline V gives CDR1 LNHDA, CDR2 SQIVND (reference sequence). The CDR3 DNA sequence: TGTGCCAGTAGTAACGGGACAGATTACACCTTGTCGTCTGGAAACACCATATATTTT. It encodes CASSNGTDYTLSSGNTIYF. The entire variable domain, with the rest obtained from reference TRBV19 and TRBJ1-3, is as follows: DGGITQSPKYLFRKEGQNVTLSCEQNLNHDAMYWYRQDPGQGLRLIYYSQIVNDFQKGDIAEGYSVSREKKESFPLTVTSAQKNPTAFYLCASSNGTDYTLSSGNTIYFGEGSWLTVV.

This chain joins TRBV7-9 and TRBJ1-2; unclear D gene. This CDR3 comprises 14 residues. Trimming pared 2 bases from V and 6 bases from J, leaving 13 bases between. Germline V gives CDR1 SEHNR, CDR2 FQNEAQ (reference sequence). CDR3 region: CASSLFTALDGYTF. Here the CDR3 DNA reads TGTGCCAGCAGCTTATTTACCGCGCTGGATGGCTACACCTTC.

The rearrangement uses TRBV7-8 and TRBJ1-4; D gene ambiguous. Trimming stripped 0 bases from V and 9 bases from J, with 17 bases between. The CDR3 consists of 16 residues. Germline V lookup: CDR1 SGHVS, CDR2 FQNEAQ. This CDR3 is CASSLARAGIMKKLFF. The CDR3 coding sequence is TGTGCCAGCAGCTTAGCTCGCGCGGGGATTATGAAAAAACTGTTTTTT.